The TCR beta chain described here comes from a study of T cells in Graves' hyperthyroidism and ophthalmopathy. TCR beta CDR3 sequences were amplified from RNA transcripts. The HTBI primer set served for first-round RT-PCR of the TCR CDR3. TCRdb processed the multiplex PCR reads anew with MiXCR; each CDR3 protein has one entry. Among approximately 510,000 distinct CDR3 sequences listed, less than 25% were seen once. This clonotype occurred many times. Per the germline V gene, CDR1 is SGHAT and CDR2 is FQNNGV. The V end lost 5 bases, the J end lost 3 bases, and 14 bases lay between the germline ends. The CDR3 has 14 residues.

Sequencing was performed on blood. This clonotype originated in a man aged 18-30 years with Graves' hyperthyroidism. The chain is built from TRBV11-2 and TRBJ2-7, with D possibly TRBD2 on 5 matching bases. The chain's CDR3 is CASSHGIGSYEQYF. The DNA of the CDR3 is TGTGCCAGCAGCCACGGGATAGGAAGCTACGAGCAGTACTTC.